This T cell receptor (beta chain) was captured by sequencing in a study of blood T cell repertoires in COVID-19. Study-wide background: Collection of acute and convalescent COVID-19 samples took place in the United States, Italy and Spain. T cells, B-cell-depleted T cells, or PBMCs provided the cDNA or gDNA that served as material.

There are a few counts of this clone. In the study's own analysis: Amplification with reference gene primers provided the estimates of nucleated cell counts. TCRdb's table, derived via immunoSEQ multiplex PCR, lists solely in-frame clones and lacks some. The V and J calls and the clone size are those of that table, but D and trimming were determined from the DNA. The data contain fewer than 200,000 clones, more than 75% of them seen just once; the ten biggest clones take up 2% to 2.5%. V was pared by 1 base and J by 8 bases, with 6 bases between. This CDR3 comprises 12 residues. The V gene's germline CDR1 is LNHDA and CDR2 SQIVND (reference sequence).

Sequenced input: peripheral blood. J is TRBJ1-3 and V is TRBV19; no clear D gene. The TCR originated in a man aged 45 to 65 who had recovered from COVID-19. The CDR3 coding sequence is TGTGCCAGTAGTATAGGGGAGGACACCATATATTTT. Its translation is CASSIGEDTIYF. Drawing the rest from reference TRBV19 and TRBJ1-3, the complete variable domain is DGGITQSPKYLFRKEGQNVTLSCEQNLNHDAMYWYRQDPGQGLRLIYYSQIVNDFQKGDIAEGYSVSREKKESFPLTVTSAQKNPTAFYLCASSIGEDTIYFGEGSWLTVV.